Below, 14 T cell receptor beta chains from the same sample are listed, as sequenced in a study of control samples from healthy donors and cancer patients. This table comes from immunoSEQ multiplex PCR, and its TCRdb copy is limited to in-frame clones, with some not included. The table lists about 200,000 clones, with 2% to 2.5% in the top ten. The sample taken for sequencing was blood. The receptors originated from a woman aged 25-40 years in good health.

J is TRBJ1-5 and V is TRBV18; D remains unclear. The CDR3 extends over 15 amino acids. CDR1 is KGHSH, CDR2 LQKENI, per germline. V was pared by 5 bases and J by 2 bases, with 13 bases between. DNA of the CDR3: TGTGCCAGCTCAGCGGCGGGCCGGGGCAATCAGCCCCAGCATTTT. This sequence encodes CASSAAGRGNQPQHF. The full variable domain, its missing parts supplied by reference TRBV18 and TRBJ1-5, is NAGVMQNPRHLVRRRGQEARLRCSPMKGHSHVYWYRQLPEEGLKFMVYLQKENIIDESGMPKERFSAEFPKEGPSILRIQQVVRGDSAAYFCASSAAGRGNQPQHFGDGTRLSIL.

The chain combines TRBV10-2 with TRBJ2-1; unclear D gene. The length of the CDR3 is 13 residues. V was cut by 6 bases and J by 2 bases, with 8 bases left in between. Germline values: CDR1 WSHSY, CDR2 SAAADI. DNA of the CDR3: TGCGCCAGCAGCCTAAACACCTACAATGAGCAGTTCTTC. Protein product: CASSLNTYNEQFF.

The CDR3 sequence: CASSLAIAAFQETQYF. The CDR3 DNA reads as TGTGCCAGCAGCTTGGCAATAGCGGCTTTTCAAGAGACCCAGTACTTC. The chain recombines TRBV5-6 with TRBJ2-5; D possibly corresponds to TRBD2 (6 bases). The germline V and J ends were trimmed by 0 bases and 2 bases, with 14 bases remaining between them. CDR3 length equals 16 residues. Germline V gene sequence: CDR1 SGHDT, CDR2 YYEEEE. Full variable domain (remainder filled in from reference TRBV5-6 and TRBJ2-5): DAGVTQSPTHLIKTRGQQVTLRCSPKSGHDTVSWYQQALGQGPQFIFQYYEEEERQRGNFPDRFSGHQFPNYSSELNVNALLLGDSALYLCASSLAIAAFQETQYFGPGTRLLVL.

This sequence joins TRBV28 and TRBJ1-2; 11 bases agree with TRBD1. Germline V lookup: CDR1 MDHEN, CDR2 SYDVKM. With V trimmed by 6 bases and J by 4 bases, 25 bases remained unmatched. The CDR3 sequence is 21 residues long. CDR3 bases: TGTGCCAGCAGCTACCCCCCTCCCTGGACAGGGGGCGATGTGAACTCCTATGGCTACACCTTC. Its protein product is CASSYPPPWTGGDVNSYGYTF.

V usage is TRBV2 and J usage is TRBJ1-2; tentative D call: TRBD1 (6 bases). The CDR3 totals 17 residues. From germline, CDR1 is SNHLY and CDR2 FYNNEI. V lost 6 bases, J lost 3 bases, and 23 bases lay in between. CDR3 bases: TGTGCCAGCAGGGCGACCCCAGGGGAGCGCCTTTACTATGGCTACACCTTC. The encoded protein is CASRATPGERLYYGYTF. Supplemented by reference TRBV2 and TRBJ1-2, the full variable domain reads EPEVTQTPSHQVTQMGQEVILRCVPISNHLYFYWYRQILGQKVEFLVSFYNNEISEKSEIFDDQFSVERPDGSNFTLKIRSTKLEDSAMYFCASRATPGERLYYGYTFGSGTRLTVV.

The V call is TRBV6-2 or TRBV6-3, the J call TRBJ1-1; the D is unclear. V lost 5 bases and J 0 bases, leaving 19 bases between the germline ends. This CDR3 is 17 amino acids long. The germline V gene encodes CDR1 MNHEY and CDR2 SVGEGT. The CDR3 nucleotides read TGTGCCAGCAGTCCCGGACTGAAACCCGCCTTGAACACTGAAGCTTTCTTT. Protein: CASSPGLKPALNTEAFF.

The chain's CDR3 is CASRLQRNTEAFF. In nucleotides, the CDR3 is TGTGCCAGCAGGCTACAGCGGAACACTGAAGCTTTCTTT. This rearrangement joins TRBV6-5 to TRBJ1-1; D ambiguous. The CDR3 covers 13 residues. V was pared by 6 bases and J by 1 base, with 9 bases between. Germline CDR1 MNHEY, CDR2 SVGAGI.

The V call is TRBV13, the J call TRBJ2-1, with 9 positions matching TRBD1. CDR1 and CDR2 (germline): PRHDT, FYEKMQ (reference sequence). V trimming: 0 bases; J trimming: 7 bases; junction bases outside the gene matches: 4. The CDR3 is 15 residues long. For the CDR3, the DNA is TGTGCCAGCAGCTTAGGGACAGGGGGGGCTAATGAGCAGTTCTTC. Translated: CASSLGTGGANEQFF.

The chain links TRBV4-1 to TRBJ1-4, with D tentatively TRBD1 (6 bases). V gave up 0 bases and J gave up 4 bases, with 9 bases separating them. The germline V gene has CDR1 MGHRA and CDR2 YSYEKL. There are 15 residues in the CDR3. This CDR3 is CASSQDGGDNEKLFF. As DNA, the CDR3 is TGCGCCAGCAGCCAAGACGGGGGCGATAATGAAAAACTGTTTTTT.

This chain connects TRBV28 to TRBJ1-5; D is perhaps TRBD1 (6 bases). The germline CDR1 and CDR2 sequences are MDHEN and SYDVKM. The V end was cut by 6 bases, the J end by 12 bases, with 21 bases between. CDR3 length: 14 residues. The CDR3 DNA is TGTGCCAGCAGCCGTTCCACTTCACAGGGCCACCAGCATTTT. It codes for CASSRSTSQGHQHF.

CDR3 in amino acids: CAWTTGRLNGYTF. Written as DNA, the CDR3 is TGTGCCTGGACGACAGGGAGGTTGAATGGCTACACCTTC. The V gene is TRBV30, the J gene TRBJ1-2, with 7 bases that match TRBD1. CDR1 and CDR2 (germline): GTSNPN, SVGIG (reference sequence). The CDR3 extends over 13 amino acids. The V and J ends lost 4 bases and 6 bases, in that order; junction bases with no gene match: 8.

The chain employs TRBV9 and TRBJ1-2, with D possibly being TRBD1 (5 bases). The V and J ends lost 0 bases and 8 bases respectively, with 14 bases between them. The germline CDR1 and CDR2 sequences are SGDLS and YYNGEE. CDR3 length: 14 residues. The CDR3 spells CASSVDRHGSGYTF. In nucleotides, the CDR3 is TGTGCCAGCAGCGTAGACAGGCATGGTTCCGGCTACACCTTC. Supplemented by reference TRBV9 and TRBJ1-2, the full variable domain reads DSGVTQTPKHLITATGQRVTLRCSPRSGDLSVYWYQQSLDQGLQFLIQYYNGEERAKGNILERFSAQQFPDLHSELNLSSLELGDSALYFCASSVDRHGSGYTFGSGTRLTVV.

V usage is TRBV19 and J usage is TRBJ2-1; 10 bases fit TRBD2. The germline V gene encodes CDR1 LNHDA and CDR2 SQIVND (reference sequence). The CDR3 runs to 14 residues. The V segment lost 8 bases and the J segment 6 bases; nucleotides outside the gene matches: 7. CDR3 nucleotides: TGTGCCAGTCTTAGCGGGGGGAGCGTCAATGAGCAGTTCTTC. Protein product: CASLSGGSVNEQFF.

The chain employs TRBV28 and TRBJ2-7, with 7 bases matching TRBD2. Germline V gives CDR1 MDHEN, CDR2 SYDVKM. This CDR3 has 13 amino acids. V was clipped by 3 bases and J by 2 bases; unmatched bases: 1. Here the CDR3 DNA reads TGTGCCAGCAGTTTGGCGGGGGCCTACGAGCAGTACTTC. Residues: CASSLAGAYEQYF.